This T cell receptor (beta chain) appears in the sequencing data of a study of blood T cell repertoires in COVID-19. Study as a whole: The United States, Italy and Spain provided the acute and convalescent COVID-19 samples. In each case, the material was cDNA or gDNA derived from T cells, B-cell-depleted T cells, or PBMCs.

This CDR3 region has 14 residues. V was pared by 0 bases and J by 5 bases, with 11 bases between. Germline V gives CDR1 SGHRS, CDR2 YFSETQ. As originally analysed: Researchers report that nucleated cell counts were estimated from reference gene primer amplification. Profiling relied on immunoSEQ multiplex PCR, and the TCRdb table lists in-frame clones only, not all of them. Clonal size and the V and J genes are those of that table, whereas D and trimming came from the DNA. The sample holds approximately 94,000 clones; roughly nine tenths are singletons and the top ten take about 2.2%. The sequencing input was peripheral blood. The chain has TRBV5-1 and TRBJ1-1; perhaps TRBD1 as D (6 bases). This TCR was sampled from a man aged 45-60 years with active COVID-19. CDR3 protein: CASSLDREVTEAFF. CDR3 coding DNA: TGCGCCAGCAGCTTGGACAGGGAAGTGACTGAAGCTTTCTTT. Variable domain in full (rest from reference TRBV5-1 and TRBJ1-1): KAGVTQTPRYLIKTRGQQVTLSCSPISGHRSVSWYQQTPGQGLQFLFEYFSETQRNKGNFPGRFSGRQFSNSRSEMNVSTLELGDSALYLCASSLDREVTEAFFGQGTRLTVV.